This T cell receptor (beta chain) was recorded in a study of T cell repertoires in cytomegalovirus infection. General study results and limits: In two of eight donors, the top clonotype was HLA-C-restricted CMV-specific.

This CDR3 comprises 18 residues. V lost 2 bases and J lost 5; bases outside the gene matches: 8. MiXCR, applied by TCRdb to the reads, yields one record per CDR3 protein. There are some 500,000 distinct CDR3 sequences in the sample; 35% to 50% occur only once, and about 46% lies in the top ten. Note on this clonotype: Its antigen is not known.

This TCR was sampled from a human donor in good health (CMV status not recorded). Some clones in this sample may be carry-over from other donors' samples. The chain recombines TRBV12-3 or TRBV12-4 with TRBJ2-1, with 14 positions matching TRBD2. This material consisted of cultured PBMCs, taken from culture after CMV antigen stimulation. The CDR3 DNA sequence: TGTGCCAGCAGTTTAATGACTAGCGGGGGGGCCTGGCACAATGAGCAGTTCTTC. Translating gives CASSLMTSGGAWHNEQFF.